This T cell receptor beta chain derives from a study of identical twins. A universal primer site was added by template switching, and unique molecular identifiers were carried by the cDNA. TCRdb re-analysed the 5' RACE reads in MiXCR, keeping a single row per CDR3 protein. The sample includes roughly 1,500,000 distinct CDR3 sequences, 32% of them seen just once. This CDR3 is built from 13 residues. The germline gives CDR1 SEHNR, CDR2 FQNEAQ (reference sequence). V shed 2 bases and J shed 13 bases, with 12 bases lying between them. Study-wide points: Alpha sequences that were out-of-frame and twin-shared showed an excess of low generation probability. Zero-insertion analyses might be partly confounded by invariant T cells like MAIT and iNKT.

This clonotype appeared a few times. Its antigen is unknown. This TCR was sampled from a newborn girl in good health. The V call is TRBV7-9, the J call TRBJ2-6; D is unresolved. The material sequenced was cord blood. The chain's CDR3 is CASSLITAGVLTF. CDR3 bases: TGTGCCAGCAGCTTAATAACCGCCGGAGTCCTGACTTTC. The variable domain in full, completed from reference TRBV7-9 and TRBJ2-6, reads DTGVSQNPRHKITKRGQNVTFRCDPISEHNRLYWYRQTLGQGPEFLTYFQNEAQLEKSRLLSDRFSAERPKGSFSTLEIQRTEQGDSAMYLCASSLITAGVLTFGAGSRLTVL.